The 5 T cell receptor beta chains presented below share a single source sample, sequenced in a study of blood T cell repertoires in COVID-19 (dated by TCRdb to 2020 to 2022). The library was produced with the immunoSEQ multiplex PCR assay. TCRdb provides this immuneACCESS table in a form limited to in-frame rearrangements. Some clones are lacking; in checked studies, under half of them reflect an unresolved V gene, and why the rest are absent is not known. In this sample the table shows approximately 350,000 clones, 80% to 90% of which occur a single time. Just under 6.5% of the sample is taken by the ten largest. The sequencing sample was made of peripheral blood. Receptor source: a woman aged 45-60 years with COVID-19, enrolled during active disease.

This clone was detected only once. The rearrangement joins TRBV10-3 to TRBJ2-1, with TRBD2 identical over 10 bases. This CDR3 contains 15 residues. Trimming at V came to 8 bases and at J to 7 bases, leaving 11 bases not matched to a gene. Germline V gene sequence: CDR1 ENHRY, CDR2 SYGVKD. The CDR3 sequence: CAIGKEAGGRNEQFF. CDR3 nucleotides: TGTGCCATCGGAAAAGAAGCGGGAGGGCGGAATGAGCAGTTCTTC.

This chain joins TRBV6-5 and TRBJ2-7, with 7 bases aligning to TRBD2. Germline CDR1 MNHEY, CDR2 SVGAGI. CDR3 length: 15 amino acids. With V trimmed by 0 bases and J by 2 bases, 4 bases remained unmatched. The CDR3 DNA sequence: TGTGCCAGCAGTTACTCGGGAGGGAGGGCCTACGAGCAGTACTTC. Protein product: CASSYSGGRAYEQYF.

The chain employs TRBV30 and TRBJ1-6; D might be TRBD1 (5 bases). The CDR3 spans 13 residues. V was clipped by 7 bases and J by 7 bases, with 14 bases between them. The germline V gene has CDR1 GTSNPN and CDR2 SVGIG (reference sequence). CDR3 protein: CASRGLLNSPLHF. CDR3 coding DNA: TGTGCCTCGCGGGGACTGTTGAATTCACCCCTCCACTTT.

The V and J genes are TRBV11-2 and TRBJ2-2; possible D gene TRBD2, 7 bases. V lost 2 bases to trimming and J lost 1 base, with 20 bases between them. The length of the CDR3 is 19 residues. Germline CDR1 is SGHAT and CDR2 is FQNNGV. CDR3 residues: CASSLWGGALGRNTGELFF. Written as DNA, the CDR3 is TGTGCCAGCAGCTTATGGGGGGGGGCGCTAGGGCGGAACACCGGGGAGCTGTTTTTT.

The J gene is TRBJ1-5, the V gene TRBV6-1; D is unresolved. The germline CDR1 and CDR2 sequences are MNHNS and SASEGT. This CDR3 comprises 13 residues. Between the trimmed V and J ends, which lost 2 bases and 2 bases, there was a span of 4 bases. CDR3 protein: CASSEHGNQPQHF. CDR3 in DNA: TGTGCCAGCAGTGAACATGGCAATCAGCCCCAGCATTTT.